This T cell receptor beta chain appears in the sequencing data of a study of shared clonotypes between healthy human individuals. For the study at large: Per donor, CD8 memory used one plate, CD8 naive used two, CD4 memory used three and CD4 naive used three.

Execution of the assay was at deep level. It was around 220 ng DNA, about 30,000 T cell genomes, that sorted-subset replicate PCRs used. In the source study's methods: Junction-only sequences without quality scores were provided by ImmunoSEQ, so filtering was different. The assay was immunoSEQ multiplex PCR, and TCRdb's table has in-frame clones only and misses some. That table is the source of V, J and clone size, and D and trimming were worked out from the DNA. Of some 1.1 million clones in the sample, 60% to 80% were seen once. This clonotype was sampled from a man between 18 and 35 years old in good health. Some clones in this sample may be carry-over from other donors' samples. Sequenced input: memory CD4+ T cells from PBMCs. As to subset: CD45RA-negative fraction.

The CDR3 bases are TGTGCCAGCAGCGTAGAGGGTCCCGGGGCCAACGTCCTGACTTTC. Residues: CASSVEGPGANVLTF. The gene calls are TRBV9 and TRBJ2-6, with D unresolved. Trimming removed 0 bases at V and 4 bases at J, with 8 bases between. Germline values: CDR1 SGDLS, CDR2 YYNGEE. The CDR3 length is 15 residues. Together with reference TRBV9 and TRBJ2-6, the CDR3 gives the full variable domain: DSGVTQTPKHLITATGQRVTLRCSPRSGDLSVYWYQQSLDQGLQFLIQYYNGEERAKGNILERFSAQQFPDLHSELNLSSLELGDSALYFCASSVEGPGANVLTFGAGSRLTVL.